Given below is one T cell receptor (beta chain) in context. The antigen is not known. Measured with immunoSEQ multiplex PCR; TCRdb has only the in-frame clones, and not every one. The table includes 98,000 or so clones, around 95% detected once. The data originate from a study of cytomegalovirus exposure and HLA in healthy donors. Overall study: In a later analysis, the approximately 110 validation repertoires were reported to have used the same platform as the 600 to 700 first-cohort repertoires.

Study-wide findings and caveats: Most TCRs appeared rarely, but some public TCRs recurred in many donors. There were a few CMV-associated chains whose specificity for CMV antigens was confirmed in vitro. The study designated around 150 TCR beta chains cytomegalovirus-associated.

Sample: PBMCs. The TCR sequence derives from a woman under 30 in good health and CMV-seronegative.

The chain's CDR3 is CASSLSPSTGSDYGYTF. The CDR3 DNA follows: TGTGCCAGCAGTTTATCGCCCTCGACAGGATCGGACTATGGCTACACCTTC. The chain uses TRBV27 and TRBJ1-2; D possibly corresponds to TRBD1 (6 bases). Germline values: CDR1 MNHEY, CDR2 SMNVEV (reference sequence). V was clipped by 0 bases and J by 3 bases, with 17 bases between them. This CDR3 is 17 amino acids long.